Listed below are T cell receptor beta chains from one sample, sequenced in a study of shared clonotypes between healthy human individuals. Here immunoSEQ multiplex PCR was the method, and the copy in TCRdb shows in-frame clones only, minus some. The data contain more than 2 million clones, 90% to 96% of them singletons. Sequenced material: naive CD4+ T cells sorted from blood. The receptors come from a man aged 18 to 35 in good health. CDR3s include the opening cysteine and the closing phenylalanine or tryptophan. For some rows the clone size is stated as once, few or many, or as a class when expanded; others skip it.

>TRBV12-5|once|TRBJ2-6
CASRQGSSGANVLTF
>TRBV30|once|TRBJ2-3
CAWSQSGGTDTQYF
>TRBV28|NA|TRBJ1-2
CASSEQEIYGYTF
>TRBV6-1|once|TRBJ1-5
CASRPWTDSNQPQHF
>TRBV19|NA|TRBJ1-5
CASSPGVGNQPQHF
>TRBV5-1|NA|TRBJ2-1
CASSLAPGQGTGEQFF
>TRBV7-2|NA|TRBJ1-1
CASSSLGGGPEAFF
>TRBV4-2|NA|TRBJ2-1
CASSQSRGGSYNEQFF
>TRBV30|NA|TRBJ2-7
CAWMSGKFGEQYF
>TRBV10-1|NA|TRBJ1-5
CASSIKETGDYSNQPQHF
>TRBV18|NA|TRBJ1-1
CASSRGQGGNTEAFF
>TRBV29-1|NA|TRBJ1-2
CSTIGGNGYTF
>TRBV11-2|NA|TRBJ1-1
CASSLRLDSNTEAFF
>TRBV5-6|NA|TRBJ1-2
CASRLTGSGGNGYTF
>TRBV19|NA|TRBJ2-1
CASRPSTSGRNEQFF
>TRBV28|NA|TRBJ1-5
CASSTLWNNQPQHF
>TRBV30|NA|TRBJ2-7
CAWSVILGTGPATF
>TRBV7-6|NA|TRBJ2-2
CASSSLPAGPNTGELFF
>TRBV10-3|NA|TRBJ2-3
CAISPWGDTQYF
>TRBV7-3|NA|TRBJ2-2
CASSHDGLNTGELFF
>TRBV4-1|NA|TRBJ2-5
CASSQDSGFRETQYF
>TRBV2|once|TRBJ1-2
CASRTGQVGYGYTF
>TRBV10-3|NA|TRBJ1-2
CAITRTANYGYTF
>TRBV7-7|NA|TRBJ2-7
CASSPRQGPYEQYF
>TRBV5-4|NA|TRBJ1-2
CASSLTGLGYGYTF
>TRBV7-9|NA|TRBJ1-2
CASSSRDRGNYGYTF
>TRBV5-5|NA|TRBJ2-7
CASSLEGGGSYEQYF
>TRBV19|NA|TRBJ1-1
CASSIDPPGFNTEAFF
>TRBV6-6|NA|TRBJ2-7
CASSSTMTFSYEQYF
>TRBV7-8|NA|TRBJ1-6
CASSPTPNSPLHF
>TRBV29-1|NA|TRBJ2-5
CSVEGTSGSQETQYF
>TRBV6-5|NA|TRBJ2-7
CASSWGPGGSYEQYF
>TRBV30|NA|TRBJ1-6
CAWTESFSSYNSPLHF
>TRBV4-1|NA|TRBJ2-1
CASSPGRGSYNEQFF
>TRBV11-1|once|TRBJ2-7
CASSSRFGQGAVREQYF
>TRBV5-6|NA|TRBJ1-2
CASSLGRGSYGYTF
>TRBV5-1|NA|TRBJ2-1
CASSLVGGTSYNEQFF
>TRBV6-1|NA|TRBJ2-3
CASDRGGGSTDTQYF
>TRBV9|NA|TRBJ1-5
CASSVASNQPQHF
>TRBV28|NA|TRBJ1-5
CASSRETGTGNQPQHF
>TRBV5-1|NA|TRBJ1-2
CASSVQGMSGYTF
>TRBV18|NA|TRBJ2-7
CASSPGLAGSYEQYF
>TRBV7-2|NA|TRBJ2-5
CASSWHTGLTQETQYF
>TRBV6-1|NA|TRBJ1-6
CASSVTVNSPLHF
>TRBV7-2|NA|TRBJ1-2
CASRKEGYGYTF
>TRBV6-6|NA|TRBJ1-2
CASSPRGGELGYTF
>TRBV5-1|NA|TRBJ2-7
CASSLVDSTSYEQYF
>TRBV10-3|NA|TRBJ1-3
CAISEGPSVGNTIYF
>TRBV6-1|NA|TRBJ2-2
CASSEVGRASGELFF
>TRBV2|NA|TRBJ2-3
CASSVTSGGADTQYF
>TRBV30|NA|TRBJ2-1
CAWRLAGGTEQFF
>TRBV18|once|TRBJ2-7
CASSPGRQASYEQYF
>TRBV7-9|NA|TRBJ2-7
CASSPGQGQGTF